A selection of T cell receptor beta chains follows, all from one sample in a study of resident and recirculating memory T cells in vitiligo. Assay used: immunoSEQ multiplex PCR; TCRdb lists only in-frame clones, some missing. The sample has around 70,000 clones, approximately 91% seen once. What was sequenced was blood. These TCRs come from a male donor with vitiligo. Each CDR3 is given with its conserved first and last residue. A D gene is named only where the DNA matches it firmly. Size is stated for part of the rows, as once, few or many counts, or as a class when the clone is expanded.

clone_size cdr3_length j_call v_call d_call cdr3_nt cdr3_aa
NA 15 TRBJ1-2 TRBV19 NA TGTGCCAGTATACCGTCGGGCAGCCAGGGGTATGGCTACACCTTC CASIPSGSQGYGYTF
NA 13 TRBJ2-5 TRBV5-1 NA TGCGCCAGCAGCTTGGGGCAGCAAGAGACCCAGTACTTC CASSLGQQETQYF
NA 14 TRBJ1-1 TRBV7-9 TRBD1 TGTGCCAGCAGCTTTGGACAGGGGGCAACTGAAGCTTTCTTT CASSFGQGATEAFF
NA 16 TRBJ2-5 TRBV2 TRBD2 TGTGCCAGCAGTGAATGGCTAGCGGGGGGGAGGGAGACCCAGTACTTC CASSEWLAGGRETQYF
NA 15 TRBJ1-1 TRBV19 TRBD1 TGTGCCAGTAGTTCTCGTCCCGGGACAGGAGCGTGGGCTTTCTTT CASSSRPGTGAWAFF
NA 14 TRBJ2-1 TRBV29-1 TRBD2 TGCAGCACTTCAGCGGGGGGGCCGACGAATGAGCAGTTCTTC CSTSAGGPTNEQFF
NA 15 TRBJ2-7 TRBV19 TRBD2 TGTGCCAGTAGTAGGACTAGCGGGGCGGACTACGAGCAGTACTTC CASSRTSGADYEQYF
NA 14 TRBJ2-7 TRBV7-2 NA TGTGCCAGCAGCTTAATCGACGGGGGCTACGAGCAGTACTTC CASSLIDGGYEQYF
NA 15 TRBJ1-6 TRBV19 NA TGTGCCAGTAGTACCAGGTTCTCCTATAATTCACCCCTCCACTTT CASSTRFSYNSPLHF
NA 15 TRBJ1-6 TRBV27 NA TGTGCCAGCAGCCCAGGCGGGGGATATAATTCACCCCTCCACTTT CASSPGGGYNSPLHF
NA 15 TRBJ1-2 TRBV4-3 NA TGCGCCAGCAGCCAAGATTTAGTGACAGCCTATGGCTACACCTTC CASSQDLVTAYGYTF
NA 15 TRBJ2-1 TRBV4-1 TRBD2 TGCGCCAGCAGCCAATATCCGGGGGGAGCAAATGAGCAGTTCTTC CASSQYPGGANEQFF
NA 14 TRBJ1-2 TRBV5-1 NA TGCGCCAGCACACTGGACAGCTGGAACTATGGCTACACCTTC CASTLDSWNYGYTF
NA 14 TRBJ1-2 TRBV11-2 NA TGTGCCAGCAGCTCAGTAGGACTGAGATATGGCTACACCTTC CASSSVGLRYGYTF
NA 13 TRBJ1-2 TRBV4-3 NA TGCGCCAGCAGCCAAGATACGACATTGGGCTACACCTTC CASSQDTTLGYTF
NA 16 TRBJ2-3 TRBV4-3 NA TGCGCCAGCAGCCAAGCACAGGCGCCGATCACAGATACGCAGTATTTT CASSQAQAPITDTQYF
NA 14 TRBJ2-5 TRBV9 TRBD1 TGTGCCAGCAGTTCCAATCCGGACAGGGAGACCCAGTACTTC CASSSNPDRETQYF
once 15 TRBJ1-6 TRBV1 NA TGCACCAGCGAGCTGTCGAGGGTTTCTAATTCACCCCTCCACTTT CTSELSRVSNSPLHF
NA 13 TRBJ1-1 TRBV5-4 NA TGTGCCAGCAGCGGACGGGGAGAGGTTGAAGCTTTCTTT CASSGRGEVEAFF
NA 15 TRBJ2-7 TRBV27 TRBD1 TGTGCCAGCAGTTTAGACGGGACAGCAGTCTACGAGCAGTACTTC CASSLDGTAVYEQYF
NA 17 TRBJ2-3 TRBV4-2 TRBD2 TGTGCCAGCAGCCAGTGGGGGAGCGGGGGGGCAGAAGATACGCAGTATTTT CASSQWGSGGAEDTQYF
NA 14 TRBJ2-7 TRBV7-8 TRBD2 TGTGCCAGCAGCTCTAGCGGGGGCCCCTACGAGCAGTACTTC CASSSSGGPYEQYF
NA 14 TRBJ2-7 TRBV19 NA TGTGCCAGTAGTACGCGACAGAGCCGCTACGAGCAGTACTTC CASSTRQSRYEQYF
medium-sized 12 TRBJ2-3 TRBV21-1 NA TGTGCCAGCCGCGTTGGGGCTAATACGCAGTATTTT CASRVGANTQYF
medium-sized 14 TRBJ2-7 TRBV9 TRBD1 TGTGCCAGCAGCCGTACGACAGGGAACTACGAGCAGTACTTC CASSRTTGNYEQYF
NA 16 TRBJ2-3 TRBV21-1 NA TGTGCCAGCAGCAAAGTGGGAGGGCCACGCACAGATACGCAGTATTTT CASSKVGGPRTDTQYF